The 15 T cell receptor beta chains in this list originate from one sample, sequenced in a study of T-cell reconstitution after alpha-beta-depleted transplantation in children (dated by TCRdb to the mid-2010s). What the treatment or condition label conveys for this sample: allogeneic hematopoietic cell transplantation with graft depleted of TCRalphabeta T cells and CD19 B cells. The receptor library was made with PCR. The sample was run on an Illumina HiSeq 2500. TCR libraries were prepared with molecular barcoding, using unique molecular identifiers to normalize TCRbeta repertoire quantification. TCRdb reworked the public reads: Q25 trimming with fastp, MiXCR clone assembly, productive beta chains retained. Each CDR3 protein gets just one entry, which takes the most common genes and DNA from the rows behind it. The table for this sample lists 350,000 to 500,000 distinct CDR3 sequences; around 46% of them were counted only once. 25% to 30% of the sample is taken by the ten largest.

Sequences were derived from PBMCs, sampled before TCRalphabeta/CD19-depleted stem cell transplant. These receptors were collected from a girl aged 2-9 years with aplastic anemia, due to receive a stem cell transplant.

The rearrangement joins TRBV30 to TRBJ2-3, with 8 bases lining up with TRBD1. Germline V gene sequence: CDR1 GTSNPN, CDR2 SVGIG (reference sequence). The ends lost 6 bases at V and 3 bases at J; junction bases unmatched: 8. This CDR3 region has 14 residues. The CDR3 reads CACLRTGLTDTQYF. Here the CDR3 DNA reads TGTGCCTGCCTGCGGACAGGGCTGACAGATACGCAGTATTTT.

This clonotype has just a few counts. The chain has TRBV12-3 or TRBV12-4 and TRBJ1-1; the D is unclear. The CDR3 spans 14 residues. With 5 bases removed from V and 1 base from J, the gap between germline ends came to 11 bases. DNA of the CDR3: TGTGCCAGCAGTCGACCGACAAGGAACACTGAAGCTTTCTTT. Amino acids: CASSRPTRNTEAFF.

With respect to this clonotype: A read error may account for a junction end that differs from germline. The chain combines TRBV27 with TRBJ1-2; no definite D call. The CDR3 sequence is 14 residues long. Germline assignment: CDR1 MNHEY and CDR2 SMNVEV (reference sequence). In DNA form, the CDR3 reads TGTGCCAGCAGTTCCCAACCGCTTAGTGGTGGCCACACCTTC. Translation: CASSSQPLSGGHTF.

The chain has TRBV2 and TRBJ2-1; D is uncertain. CDR3 length: 15 amino acids. Germline values: CDR1 SNHLY, CDR2 FYNNEI. With 8 bases removed from V and 8 bases from J, the gap between germline ends came to 22 bases. CDR3 sequence reads: CASGLWPRTDHEQFF. CDR3 nucleotide sequence: TGTGCCAGCGGTTTATGGCCCCGCACGGACCATGAGCAGTTCTTC.

The chain recombines TRBV9 with TRBJ1-1; D unresolved. The V end was cut by 4 bases, the J end by 0 bases, with 16 bases between. Germline V gene lookup returns CDR1 SGDLS and CDR2 YYNGEE. CDR3 size: 16 residues. The DNA for the CDR3 is TGTGCCAGCAGCCCCCCCTCGGGCGACATGAACACTGAAGCTTTCTTT. Its protein is CASSPPSGDMNTEAFF.

The V call is TRBV20-1, the J call TRBJ2-6, with D possibly called TRBD1 or TRBD2 (5 bases each). CDR3 length: 14 residues. The V and J ends lost 1 base and 2 bases respectively, with 6 bases between them. Germline assignment: CDR1 DFQATT and CDR2 SNEGSKA (reference sequence). CDR3 residues: CSARVGAGANVLTF. For the CDR3, the DNA is TGCAGTGCTAGAGTGGGGGCTGGGGCCAACGTCCTGACTTTC.

V gene TRBV10-3 combines with J gene TRBJ2-3; weak D call: TRBD2 (6 bases). The V gene lost 6 bases and the J gene lost 6 bases, with 16 bases spanning the gap. The germline CDR1 and CDR2 sequences are ENHRY and SYGVKD. The CDR3 loop spans 14 amino acids. Here the CDR3 reads CAISWEAIGDTQYF. Here the CDR3 DNA reads TGTGCCATCAGCTGGGAGGCTATCGGCGATACGCAGTATTTT.

The chain has TRBV6-1 and TRBJ2-5; 8 bases agree with TRBD1. V was pared by 6 bases and J by 5 bases, with 23 bases of the junction left unmatched. Germline assignment: CDR1 MNHNS and CDR2 SASEGT. The CDR3 has 19 amino acids. This CDR3 reads CASSPWTGMLNLNGETQYF. In DNA form, the CDR3 reads TGTGCCAGCAGCCCCTGGACAGGGATGTTGAACCTGAACGGGGAGACCCAGTACTTC.

Regarding this clonotype: Given a much more abundant clone one base away, this may be a read error. The chain is built from TRBV20-1 and TRBJ2-1; 9 nucleotides line up with TRBD2. Germline values: CDR1 DFQATT, CDR2 SNEGSKA (reference sequence). The CDR3 covers 15 residues. CDR3 sequence reads: CGAILAGQTYNEQFF. The CDR3 region has the DNA TGCGGTGCTATACTAGCGGGCCAAACCTACAATGAGCAGTTCTTC.

To note about this clonotype: This may stem from a read error, because a much larger clone lies one nucleotide away. The chain joins TRBV7-6 to TRBJ2-2; TRBD2 matches at 10 bases. Trimming at V came to 8 bases and at J to 4 bases, leaving 7 bases not matched to a gene. The CDR3 is made up of 15 amino acids. Germline lookup yields CDR1 SGHVS and CDR2 FNYEAQ. CDR3 sequence (DNA): TGTGCCAGCGCACGCCGGACTAGCGGCACCGGGGAGCTGTTTTTT. This sequence encodes CASARRTSGTGELFF.

This clonotype showed up many times. The rearrangement joins TRBV2 to TRBJ1-1; 7 bases align to TRBD1. The CDR3 has 14 residues. V lost 6 bases to trimming and J lost 4 bases; unmatched junction nucleotides: 8. Germline assignment: CDR1 SNHLY and CDR2 FYNNEI. DNA for the CDR3: TGTGCCAGCAGCGGCACAGGGGAGCCCACTGAAGCTTTCTTT. Its translation: CASSGTGEPTEAFF.

This clonotype was seen a handful of times. The V and J genes are TRBV27 and TRBJ2-7; D may correspond to TRBD1 or TRBD2 (5 bases each). This CDR3 has 16 residues. Trimming took off 3 bases at V and 0 bases at J, with 15 bases between the two ends. CDR1 and CDR2 (germline): MNHEY, SMNVEV (reference sequence). CDR3 amino acids: CASSLPGPGSSYEQYF. Here the CDR3 DNA reads TGTGCCAGCAGTTTGCCGGGACCGGGGAGCTCCTACGAGCAGTACTTC.

This clonotype was counted many times. The chain carries TRBV4-2 and TRBJ2-7, with D possibly matching TRBD2 (6 bases). Deletions cut 4 bases from V and 0 bases from J, with 16 bases between. Germline V gene lookup returns CDR1 LGHNA and CDR2 YNFKEQ. The length of the CDR3 is 16 residues. Written as DNA, the CDR3 is TGTGCCAGCAGCCGAGACTTGGGGGGAAGCTCCTACGAGCAGTACTTC. Its protein product is CASSRDLGGSSYEQYF.

V is TRBV29-1 and J is TRBJ2-3, with 7 bases aligning to TRBD2. Trimming took 5 bases from V and 0 from J; bases not matched to a gene: 8. The germline CDR1 and CDR2 sequences are SQVTM and ANQGSEA. There are 15 residues in the CDR3. The DNA of the CDR3 is TGCAGCGTTCTAGCGGCCTATGCTAGCACAGATACGCAGTATTTT. Its protein product is CSVLAAYASTDTQYF.

In this sample, this clonotype turned up many times. The chain employs TRBV5-5 and TRBJ2-7, with 10 positions matching TRBD2. There are 16 residues in the CDR3. V dropped 4 bases and J dropped 3; count of bases not matched to a gene: 10. Germline lookup yields CDR1 SGHKS and CDR2 YYEKEE (reference sequence). The CDR3 here is CASSPAAGLADYEQYF. For the CDR3, the DNA is TGTGCCAGCAGCCCCGCCGCCGGACTAGCGGACTACGAGCAGTACTTC.